Sequencing of this TCR beta chain was carried out in a study of OX40 agonist ivuxolimab in advanced cancers. Regarding the study as a whole: Among the lowest peripheral clonal expansion occurred in 0.1-3.0 mg/kg partial responders.

Assay: immunoSEQ multiplex PCR; the TCRdb copy retains only in-frame clones and omits some. Of about 48,000 clones listed, roughly 81% are singletons. To note about this clone: Its antigen is unknown.

Between the trimmed V and J ends, which lost 3 bases and 4 bases, there was a span of 11 bases. CDR1 is ENHRY, CDR2 SYGVKD, per germline. This CDR3 contains 14 residues. The sample was CD4+ or CD8+ T cells sorted from blood, taken in a trial of the OX40 agonist ivuxolimab. The receptor was derived from an adult with an advanced solid tumor such as melanoma, head and neck, liver or kidney cancer. V is TRBV10-3 and J is TRBJ2-3; D is ambiguous. CDR3 in DNA: TGTGCCATCAGTGATCTAGGCAGTGCAGATACGCAGTATTTT. It codes for CAISDLGSADTQYF.